A single sample gave rise to the 15 T cell receptor beta chains below, sequenced in a study of CD8 T cells in ankylosing spondylitis. Points from the study as a whole: Fewer than ten highly homologous variants made up a TCR beta motif, and this motif appeared characteristic of ankylosing spondylitis blood.

Their antigens are not known. Each CDR3 protein is one row after TCRdb ran MiXCR on the 5' RACE reads. The sample has around 770,000 distinct CDR3 sequences, 15% to 20% seen once. Sequencing was done on a sample of blood, either unsorted or a sorted T cell fraction (not recorded which). The receptors shown here come from a male donor with ankylosing spondylitis.

This clonotype was recorded a few times. V is TRBV24-1 and J is TRBJ2-7; D is uncertain. There are 12 residues in the CDR3. The V and J ends lost 3 bases and 3 bases respectively, with 5 bases between them. The V gene's germline CDR1 is KGHDR and CDR2 SFDVKD. The CDR3 DNA follows: TGTGCCACCAGTGATCCTGTCTACGAGCAGTACTTC. This gives the protein CATSDPVYEQYF.

This chain uses TRBV20-1 with TRBJ2-7; a possible D gene is TRBD2 (5 bases). Trimming took off 3 bases at V and 7 bases at J, with 22 bases between the two ends. Germline CDR1 reads DFQATT; CDR2 reads SNEGSKA (reference sequence). The CDR3 covers 15 residues. This CDR3 reads CSASVAPILTGEQYF. In DNA, the CDR3 is TGCAGTGCTAGCGTAGCCCCGATTCTCACGGGGGAGCAGTACTTC.

The chain recombines TRBV20-1 with TRBJ1-5, with 7 bases aligning to TRBD1. The CDR3 covers 14 residues. Germline V CDR1 and CDR2: DFQATT, SNEGSKA (reference sequence). J lost 6 bases, V lost 2 bases, and 7 bases had no gene match. The CDR3 loop reads CSARQGVIGQPQHF. CDR3 nucleotide sequence: TGCAGTGCTAGACAGGGGGTAATTGGTCAGCCCCAGCATTTT.

In this sample, this clonotype turned up a few times. The chain has TRBV5-1 and TRBJ2-7; D may match TRBD1 or TRBD2 (5 bases each). The germline V and J ends were trimmed by 1 base and 7 bases, with 24 bases remaining between them. Germline V CDR1 and CDR2: SGHRS, YFSETQ. This CDR3 is built from 17 residues. The CDR3 here is CASSLLSKGTRVGEQYF. CDR3 DNA: TGCGCCAGCAGCTTGCTTTCAAAAGGGACCCGGGTGGGGGAGCAGTACTTC.

This clonotype showed up just a few times. The chain carries TRBV12-3 or TRBV12-4 and TRBJ1-1; 8 positions agree with TRBD1. The CDR3 is 15 residues long. After removal of 5 bases from V and 4 bases from J, the junction contained 9 bases not matched to a gene. CDR3 sequence reads: CASSLRTGRGTEAFF. In DNA form, the CDR3 reads TGTGCCAGCAGTCTAAGGACAGGGCGAGGCACTGAAGCTTTCTTT.

The rearrangement links TRBV15 to TRBJ2-1, with D possibly being TRBD2 (5 bases). The CDR3 is made up of 15 amino acids. V shed 1 base and J shed 5 bases, with 12 bases lying between them. Germline V gives CDR1 LNHNV, CDR2 YYDKDF (reference sequence). The CDR3 DNA reads TGTGCCACCAGCAGAGGGGAGTCCGACAACAATGAGCAGTTCTTC. It specifies CATSRGESDNNEQFF.

This clonotype has just a few counts. The rearrangement uses TRBV7-9 and TRBJ2-7; D gene ambiguous. V shed 3 bases and J shed 6 bases, with 12 bases lying between them. Germline CDR1 SEHNR, CDR2 FQNEAQ (reference sequence). The CDR3 runs 13 residues. CDR3 coding DNA: TGTGCCAGCAGCTTCGATTCCAAGGGCGAGCAGTACTTC. Amino acids: CASSFDSKGEQYF.

The chain recombines TRBV29-1 with TRBJ1-1; D remains unclear. Germline-derived CDR1 and CDR2 are SQVTM and ANQGSEA. There are 14 residues in the CDR3. V was trimmed by 6 bases and J by 4 bases, leaving 18 bases between them. The CDR3 loop is CSVRGQVRGTEAFF. In DNA form, the CDR3 reads TGCAGCGTGCGCGGGCAGGTAAGAGGCACTGAAGCTTTCTTT.

Concerning this clonotype itself: The junction departs from the called germline gene at one end, perhaps through a read error. This chain uses TRBV27 with TRBJ1-2; possible D gene TRBD1, 6 bases. CDR3 length: 15 residues. From germline, CDR1 is MNHEY and CDR2 SMNVEV (reference sequence). The CDR3 loop is CASGLFGQGKGGYTF. The DNA for the CDR3 is TGTGCCAGCGGTTTATTCGGGCAGGGGAAGGGTGGCTACACCTTC.

This clonotype was seen more than once but under ten times. The genes are TRBV7-3 and TRBJ1-1; no firm D call. Trimming shortened V by 5 bases and J by 5 bases, and 15 bases separated the two germline ends. Germline CDR1 is SGHTA and CDR2 is FQGTGA. CDR3 size: 14 residues. Here the CDR3 reads CASSQQDAGTEAFF. The DNA of the CDR3 is TGTGCCAGCAGCCAGCAGGACGCGGGTACTGAAGCTTTCTTT.

The chain is built from TRBV5-6 and TRBJ1-1, with D unresolved. The CDR3 spans 15 residues. Trimming removed 2 bases from V and 4 bases from J, with 15 bases in between. Germline V CDR1 and CDR2: SGHDT, YYEEEE. CDR3 in DNA: TGTGCCAGCAGCTTTTCGGTGTCGCTGGGCACTGAAGCTTTCTTT. It specifies CASSFSVSLGTEAFF.

The CDR3, as DNA: TGTGCCAGCAGCCAAGAGGCAGGAATCTATGGCTACACCTTC. This encodes CASSQEAGIYGYTF. The chain recombines TRBV3-1 with TRBJ1-2, with D uncertain. Germline V gives CDR1 LGHDT, CDR2 YNNKEL (reference sequence). V was trimmed by 0 bases and J by 4 bases, leaving 9 bases between them. The CDR3 length is 14 residues.

To note about this clonotype: The missing conserved phenylalanine or tryptophan at the end of this CDR3 makes a read error likely. V usage is TRBV20-1 and J usage is TRBJ2-5, with TRBD2 matching over 15 bases. Looked up from germline, CDR1 is DFQATT and CDR2 is SNEGSKA (reference sequence). CDR3 length equals 16 residues. Trimming removed 1 base from V and 4 bases from J; junction bases left unmatched: 4. This CDR3 reads CSARGTSGRVRETQYS. The CDR3 DNA reads as TGCAGTGCTAGAGGGACTAGCGGGAGGGTGAGAGAGACCCAGTACTCC.

This clonotype was observed at least ten times. The CDR3 DNA reads as TGTGCCAGCAGTTTAGGGGGGCTCAACTACGAGCAGTACTTC. Translated, it gives CASSLGGLNYEQYF. This rearrangement joins TRBV27 to TRBJ2-7; the D gene could be TRBD1 or TRBD2 (6 bases each). V was cut by 2 bases and J by 3 bases, with 11 bases left in between. Germline V gene data show CDR1 as MNHEY and CDR2 as SMNVEV (reference sequence). The CDR3 has 14 amino acids.

The J gene is TRBJ2-1, the V gene TRBV11-2, with TRBD2 identical over 9 bases. CDR1 is SGHAT and CDR2 is FQNNGV in the germline V gene. J was trimmed by 5 bases and V by 1 base; bases with no gene match: 9. The CDR3 spans 17 residues. The CDR3 bases are TGTGCCAGCAGCTTAGGGCGGGAGGGCCCTCTAAACAATGAGCAGTTCTTC. Its protein is CASSLGREGPLNNEQFF.